This TCR beta chain derives from a study of cytomegalovirus exposure and HLA in healthy donors. Notes on the study in general: With further analysis later on, most CMV-associated TCR beta chains appeared HLA-restricted.

The PCR employed 60 Vbeta primers together with 13 Jbeta primers. Clones were sequenced by immunoSEQ multiplex PCR, and TCRdb holds only the in-frame ones, with some missing. The top ten clones hold about 2.5% of a sample with around 200,000 clones, approximately 85% of them seen once. In the case of this clone: Antigen unknown.

This CDR3 is 15 amino acids long. V was shortened by 3 bases and J by 0 bases, with 10 bases between the two germline ends. Germline-derived CDR1 and CDR2 are SGDLS and YYNGEE. This clonotype originated in a woman aged 45-65 years in good health and CMV-seronegative. What was sequenced was PBMCs. V usage is TRBV9 and J usage is TRBJ1-3; a weak D match, TRBD1 (5 bases). CDR3 nucleotide sequence: TGTGCCAGCAGCGCGGGGGTGGGCTCTGGAAACACCATATATTTT. Protein: CASSAGVGSGNTIYF.